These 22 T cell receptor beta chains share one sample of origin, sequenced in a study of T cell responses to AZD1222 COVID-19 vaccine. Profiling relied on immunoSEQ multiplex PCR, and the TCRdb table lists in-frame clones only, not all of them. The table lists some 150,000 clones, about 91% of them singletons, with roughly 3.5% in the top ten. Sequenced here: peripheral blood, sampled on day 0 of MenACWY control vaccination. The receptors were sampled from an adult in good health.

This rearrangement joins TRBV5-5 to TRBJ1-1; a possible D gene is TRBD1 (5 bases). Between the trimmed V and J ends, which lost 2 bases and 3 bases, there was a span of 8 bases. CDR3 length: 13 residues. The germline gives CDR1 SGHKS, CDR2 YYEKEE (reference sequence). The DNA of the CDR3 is TGTGCCAGCAGCTTTGGGGGTCACACTGAAGCTTTCTTT. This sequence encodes CASSFGGHTEAFF.

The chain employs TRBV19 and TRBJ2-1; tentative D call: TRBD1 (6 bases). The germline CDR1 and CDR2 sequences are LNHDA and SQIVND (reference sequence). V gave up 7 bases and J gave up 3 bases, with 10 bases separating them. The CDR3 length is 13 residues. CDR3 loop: CASTGRGYNEQFF. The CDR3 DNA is TGTGCCAGTACGGGCAGGGGCTACAATGAGCAGTTCTTC.

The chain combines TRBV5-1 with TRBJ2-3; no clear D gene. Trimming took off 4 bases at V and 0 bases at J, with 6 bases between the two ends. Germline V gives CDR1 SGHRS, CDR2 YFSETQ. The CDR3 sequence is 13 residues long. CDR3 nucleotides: TGCGCCAGCAGCACCTACAGCACAGATACGCAGTATTTT. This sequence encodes CASSTYSTDTQYF.

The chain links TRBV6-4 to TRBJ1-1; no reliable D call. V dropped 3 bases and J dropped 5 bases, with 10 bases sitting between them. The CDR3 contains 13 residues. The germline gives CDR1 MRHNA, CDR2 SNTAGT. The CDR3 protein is CASSEWGGTEAFF. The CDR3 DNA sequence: TGTGCCAGCAGTGAGTGGGGTGGGACTGAAGCTTTCTTT.

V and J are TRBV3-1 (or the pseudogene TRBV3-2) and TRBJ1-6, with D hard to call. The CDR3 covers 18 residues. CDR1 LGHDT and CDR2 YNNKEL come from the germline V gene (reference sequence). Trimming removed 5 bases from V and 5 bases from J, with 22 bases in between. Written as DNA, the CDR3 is TGTGCCAGCAGCTTCAATCATCCCATCATACATCATAATTCACCCCTCCACTTT. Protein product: CASSFNHPIIHHNSPLHF.

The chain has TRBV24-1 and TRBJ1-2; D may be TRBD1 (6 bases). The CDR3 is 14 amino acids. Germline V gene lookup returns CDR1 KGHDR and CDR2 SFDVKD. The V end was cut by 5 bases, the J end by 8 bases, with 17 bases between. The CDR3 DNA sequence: TGTGCCACCAGTGCTACTAGGGGGGCGCGGGGCTACACCTTC. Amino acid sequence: CATSATRGARGYTF.

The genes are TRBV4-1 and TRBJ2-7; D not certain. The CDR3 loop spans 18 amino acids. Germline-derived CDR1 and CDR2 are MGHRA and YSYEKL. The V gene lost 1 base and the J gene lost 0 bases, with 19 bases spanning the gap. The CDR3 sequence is CASSQGLLRRDASYEQYF. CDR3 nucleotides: TGCGCCAGCAGCCAAGGCCTTCTTCGTAGGGATGCCTCCTACGAGCAGTACTTC.

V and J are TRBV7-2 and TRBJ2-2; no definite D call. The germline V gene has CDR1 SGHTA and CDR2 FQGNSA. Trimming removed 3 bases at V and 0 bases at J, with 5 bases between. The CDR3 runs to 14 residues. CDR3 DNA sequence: TGTGCCAGCAGCTTCAGGTCGAACACCGGGGAGCTGTTTTTT. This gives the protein CASSFRSNTGELFF.

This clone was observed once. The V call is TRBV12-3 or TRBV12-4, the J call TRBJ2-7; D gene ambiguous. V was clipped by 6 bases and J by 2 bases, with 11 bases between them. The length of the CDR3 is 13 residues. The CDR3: CASRRRATYEQYF. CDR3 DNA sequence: TGTGCCAGCAGGAGACGAGCCACCTACGAGCAGTACTTC.

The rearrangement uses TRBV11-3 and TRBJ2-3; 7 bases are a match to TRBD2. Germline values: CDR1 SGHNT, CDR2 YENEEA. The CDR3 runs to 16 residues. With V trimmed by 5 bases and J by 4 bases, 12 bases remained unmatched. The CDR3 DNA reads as TGTGCCAGCAGCACAATCCTAGCGGCCGCCCCAGATACGCAGTATTTT. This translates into CASSTILAAAPDTQYF. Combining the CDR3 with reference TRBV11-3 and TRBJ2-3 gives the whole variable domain EAGVVQSPRYKIIEKKQPVAFWCNPISGHNTLYWYLQNLGQGPELLIRYENEEAVDDSQLPKDRFSAERLKGVDSTLKIQPAELGDSAVYLCASSTILAAAPDTQYFGPGTRLTVL.

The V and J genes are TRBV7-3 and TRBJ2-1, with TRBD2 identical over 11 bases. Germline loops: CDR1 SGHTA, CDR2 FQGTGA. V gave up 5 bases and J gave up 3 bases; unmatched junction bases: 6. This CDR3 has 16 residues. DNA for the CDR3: TGTGCCAGCAGCCCCCTTAGCGGGAGGGACTACAATGAGCAGTTCTTC. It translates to CASSPLSGRDYNEQFF.

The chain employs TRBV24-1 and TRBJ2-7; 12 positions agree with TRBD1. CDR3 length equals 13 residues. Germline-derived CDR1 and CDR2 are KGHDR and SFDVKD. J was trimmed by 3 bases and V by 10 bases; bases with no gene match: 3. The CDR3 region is CATGTGGIYEQYF. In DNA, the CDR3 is TGTGCCACTGGGACAGGGGGCATCTACGAGCAGTACTTC.

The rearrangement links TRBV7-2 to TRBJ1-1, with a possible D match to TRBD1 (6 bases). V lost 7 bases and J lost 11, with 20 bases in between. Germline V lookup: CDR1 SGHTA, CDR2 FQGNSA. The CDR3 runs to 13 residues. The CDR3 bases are TGTGCCAGCACCCCCGGGGGCACAGGGTGGGCTTTCTTT. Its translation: CASTPGGTGWAFF.

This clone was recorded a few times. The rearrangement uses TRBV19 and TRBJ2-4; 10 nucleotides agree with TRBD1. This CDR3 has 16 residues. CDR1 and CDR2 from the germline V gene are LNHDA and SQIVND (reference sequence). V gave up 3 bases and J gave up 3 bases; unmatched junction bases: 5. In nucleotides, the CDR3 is TGTGCCAGTAGTATCCGGACAGGGGGAGACAAAAACATTCAGTACTTC. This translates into CASSIRTGGDKNIQYF.

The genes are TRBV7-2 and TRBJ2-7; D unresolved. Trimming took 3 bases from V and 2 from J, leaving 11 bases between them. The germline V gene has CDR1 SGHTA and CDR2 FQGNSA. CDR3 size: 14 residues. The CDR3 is CASSFSASTYEQYF. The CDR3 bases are TGTGCCAGCAGCTTTTCAGCTTCAACCTACGAGCAGTACTTC.

The CDR3 bases are TGTGCCAGCAGCTTAACCGGCGGTCCCCAGTACGAGCAGTACTTC. Protein product: CASSLTGGPQYEQYF. The V gene is TRBV7-9, the J gene TRBJ2-7; no definite D call. Deletions cut 2 bases from V and 4 bases from J, with 15 bases between. The germline gives CDR1 SEHNR, CDR2 FQNEAQ (reference sequence). This CDR3 comprises 15 residues.

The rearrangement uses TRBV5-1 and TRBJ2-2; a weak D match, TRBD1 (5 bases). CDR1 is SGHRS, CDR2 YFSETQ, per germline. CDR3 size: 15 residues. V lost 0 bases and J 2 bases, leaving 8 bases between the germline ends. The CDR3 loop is CASSLVQGNTGELFF. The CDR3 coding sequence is TGCGCCAGCAGCTTGGTGCAGGGTAACACCGGGGAGCTGTTTTTT. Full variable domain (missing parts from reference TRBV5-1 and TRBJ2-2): KAGVTQTPRYLIKTRGQQVTLSCSPISGHRSVSWYQQTPGQGLQFLFEYFSETQRNKGNFPGRFSGRQFSNSRSEMNVSTLELGDSALYLCASSLVQGNTGELFFGEGSRLTVL.

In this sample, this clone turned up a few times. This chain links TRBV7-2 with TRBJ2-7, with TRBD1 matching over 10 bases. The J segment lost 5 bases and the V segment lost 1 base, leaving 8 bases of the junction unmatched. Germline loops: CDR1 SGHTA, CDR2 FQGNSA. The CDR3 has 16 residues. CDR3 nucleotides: TGTGCCAGCAGCTTAGAAGGGGGACAGGGGTTCCACGAGCAGTACTTC. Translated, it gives CASSLEGGQGFHEQYF.

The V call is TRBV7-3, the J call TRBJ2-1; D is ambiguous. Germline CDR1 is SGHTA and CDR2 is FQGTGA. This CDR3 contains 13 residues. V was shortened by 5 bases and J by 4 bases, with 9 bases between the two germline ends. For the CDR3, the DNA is TGTGCCAGCAGCCCCCCCCCATACAATGAGCAGTTCTTC. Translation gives CASSPPPYNEQFF.

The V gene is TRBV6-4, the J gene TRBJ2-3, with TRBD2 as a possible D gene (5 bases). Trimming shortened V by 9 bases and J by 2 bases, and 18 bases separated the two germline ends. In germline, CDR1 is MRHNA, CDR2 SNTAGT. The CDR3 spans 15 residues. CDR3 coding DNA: TGTGCCAGGGGATCGGGCGGGCAGATCACAGATACGCAGTATTTT. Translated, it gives CARGSGGQITDTQYF.

CDR3 protein: CASSSDRLNSYNSPLHF. CDR3 DNA: TGTGCCAGCTCCTCGGACAGACTAAACTCCTATAATTCACCCCTCCACTTT. The chain links TRBV18 to TRBJ1-6, with D maybe TRBD1 (6 bases). V gave up 6 bases and J gave up 0 bases, with 15 bases separating them. In germline, CDR1 is KGHSH, CDR2 LQKENI. This CDR3 has 17 amino acids. The whole variable domain, remainder taken from reference TRBV18 and TRBJ1-6, is NAGVMQNPRHLVRRRGQEARLRCSPMKGHSHVYWYRQLPEEGLKFMVYLQKENIIDESGMPKERFSAEFPKEGPSILRIQQVVRGDSAAYFCASSSDRLNSYNSPLHFGNGTRLTVT.

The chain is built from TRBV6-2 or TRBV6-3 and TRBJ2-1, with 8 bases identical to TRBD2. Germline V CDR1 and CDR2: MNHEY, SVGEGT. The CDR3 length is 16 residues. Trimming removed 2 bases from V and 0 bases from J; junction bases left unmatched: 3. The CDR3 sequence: CASSYNSGVSYNEQFF. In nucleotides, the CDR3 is TGTGCCAGCAGTTACAATAGCGGGGTCTCCTACAATGAGCAGTTCTTC.